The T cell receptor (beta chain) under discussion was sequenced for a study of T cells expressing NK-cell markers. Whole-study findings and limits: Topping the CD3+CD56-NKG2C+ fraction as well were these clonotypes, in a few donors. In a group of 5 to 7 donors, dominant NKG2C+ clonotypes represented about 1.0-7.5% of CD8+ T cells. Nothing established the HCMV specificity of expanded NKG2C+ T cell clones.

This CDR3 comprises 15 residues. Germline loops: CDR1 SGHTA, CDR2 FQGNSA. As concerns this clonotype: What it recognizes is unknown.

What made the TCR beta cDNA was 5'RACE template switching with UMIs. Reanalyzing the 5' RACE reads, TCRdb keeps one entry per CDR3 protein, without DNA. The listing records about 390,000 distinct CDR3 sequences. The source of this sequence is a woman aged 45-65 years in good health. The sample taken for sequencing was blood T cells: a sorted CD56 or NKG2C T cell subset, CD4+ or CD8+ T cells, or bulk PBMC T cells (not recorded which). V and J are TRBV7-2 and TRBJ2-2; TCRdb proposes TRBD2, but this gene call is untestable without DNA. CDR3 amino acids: CASSRGLSRAGELFF.